This T cell receptor (beta chain) stems from a study of T-cell reconstitution after alpha-beta-depleted transplantation in children. This clonotype has just a few counts. A TCRbeta library incorporating unique molecular identifiers was prepared. TCRdb re-called the PCR reads through MiXCR, storing one row per CDR3 protein. The data contain roughly 610,000 distinct CDR3 sequences, roughly a tenth of them seen just once; the ten biggest clones take up roughly 3.9%. V shed 8 bases and J shed 7 bases, with 18 bases lying between them. Germline loops: CDR1 DFQATT, CDR2 SNEGSKA (reference sequence). The CDR3 length is 13 residues.

The TCR was taken from a human donor who donated a stem cell graft to a child with acute myeloid leukemia. V gene TRBV20-1 combines with J gene TRBJ2-1, with a tentative D call TRBD2 (6 bases). The sequencing here drew on PBMCs from the stem cell graft donor, taken from the stem cell graft. In nucleotides, the CDR3 is TGCAGTCCTCGCGGGGTCTCCGGGAATGAGCAGTTCTTC. Protein: CSPRGVSGNEQFF.